This T cell receptor (beta chain) stems from a study of blood T cell repertoires in COVID-19. At the level of the study: From the United States, Italy and Spain came samples of acute and convalescent COVID-19. PBMCs, B-cell-depleted T cells, or T cells provided the cDNA or gDNA that made up the material.

In the source study's methods: Amplification of reference gene primers provided the estimated nucleated cell counts. This table comes from immunoSEQ multiplex PCR, and its TCRdb copy is limited to in-frame clones, with some not included. V, J and clone size are taken as reported in that table, and D and trimming were inferred from the DNA itself. Of roughly 130,000 clones detected, around 79% appear once; the ten largest clones hold 3.5% to 4.5%. Germline V CDR1 and CDR2: MDHEN, SYDVKM. Between the trimmed V and J ends, which lost 8 bases and 1 base, there was a span of 11 bases. This CDR3 contains 13 residues.

The chain couples TRBV28 to TRBJ1-1, with D uncertain. The receptor's source is a man aged 55 to 70 with acute or convalescent COVID-19. The specimen was peripheral blood. This CDR3 reads CASWQRRNTEAFF. The CDR3 bases are TGTGCCAGCTGGCAACGGAGGAACACTGAAGCTTTCTTT. The variable domain in full, with the rest retrieved from reference TRBV28 and TRBJ1-1, is DVKVTQSSRYLVKRTGEKVFLECVQDMDHENMFWYRQDPGLGLRLIYFSYDVKMKEKGDIPEGYSVSREKKERFSLILESASTNQTSMYLCASWQRRNTEAFFGQGTRLTVV.